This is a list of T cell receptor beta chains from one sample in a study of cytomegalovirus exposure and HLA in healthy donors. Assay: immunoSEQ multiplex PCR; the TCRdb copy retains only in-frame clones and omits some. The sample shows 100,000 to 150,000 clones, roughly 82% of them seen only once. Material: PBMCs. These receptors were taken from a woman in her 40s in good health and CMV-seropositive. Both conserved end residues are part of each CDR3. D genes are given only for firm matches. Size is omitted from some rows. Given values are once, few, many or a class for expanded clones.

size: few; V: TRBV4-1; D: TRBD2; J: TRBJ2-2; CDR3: CASSRAGGAGELFF; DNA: TGCGCCAGCAGCAGAGCGGGAGGAGCCGGGGAGCTGTTTTTT
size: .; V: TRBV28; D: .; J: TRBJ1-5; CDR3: CASSTGATGLTQPQHF; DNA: TGTGCCAGCAGTACGGGAGCGACGGGACTAACTCAGCCCCAGCATTTT
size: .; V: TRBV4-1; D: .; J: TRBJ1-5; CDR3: CASSQGGTYSNQPQHF; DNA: TGCGCCAGCAGCCAAGGGGGGACATATAGCAATCAGCCCCAGCATTTT
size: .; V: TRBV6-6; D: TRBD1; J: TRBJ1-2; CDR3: CASSSDRAKDGYTF; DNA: TGTGCCAGCAGTTCGGACAGGGCCAAGGATGGCTACACCTTC
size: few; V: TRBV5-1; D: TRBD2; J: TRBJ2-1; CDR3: CASSLGAGGLSYNEQFF; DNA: TGCGCCAGCAGCTTGGGGGCGGGGGGGCTTTCCTACAATGAGCAGTTCTTC
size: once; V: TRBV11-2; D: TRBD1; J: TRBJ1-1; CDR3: CASSLDLAGGKAFF; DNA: TGTGCCAGCAGCTTAGATCTGGCAGGGGGTAAAGCTTTCTTT
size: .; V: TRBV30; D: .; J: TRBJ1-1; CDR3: CAWRGEGEAFF; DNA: TGTGCCTGGAGGGGGGAGGGTGAAGCTTTCTTT
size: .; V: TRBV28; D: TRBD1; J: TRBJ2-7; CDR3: CASSLAGTEFGEQYF; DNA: TGTGCCAGCAGTTTAGCCGGGACAGAGTTCGGGGAGCAGTACTTC
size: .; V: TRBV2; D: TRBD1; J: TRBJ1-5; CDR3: CASSRSGGTGNQPQHF; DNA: TGTGCCAGCAGTCGTAGTGGCGGGACAGGCAATCAGCCCCAGCATTTT
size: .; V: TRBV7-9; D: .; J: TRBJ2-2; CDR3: CASSLSTSANTGELFF; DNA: TGTGCCAGCAGCTTATCTACCAGCGCTAACACCGGGGAGCTGTTTTTT
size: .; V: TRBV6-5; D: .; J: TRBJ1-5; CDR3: CASRYSFNQPQHF; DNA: TGTGCCAGCCGCTACAGCTTCAATCAGCCCCAGCATTTT
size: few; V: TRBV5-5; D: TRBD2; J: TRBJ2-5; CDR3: CASSSRLAGGRETQYF; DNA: TGTGCCAGCAGCTCCCGGCTAGCGGGAGGCCGGGAGACCCAGTACTTC
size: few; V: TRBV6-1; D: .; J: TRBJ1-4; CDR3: CASANRDSNEKLFF; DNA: TGTGCCAGCGCAAACCGGGACTCTAATGAAAAACTGTTTTTT
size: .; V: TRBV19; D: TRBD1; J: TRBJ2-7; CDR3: CASSLTGNLYEQYF; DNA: TGTGCCAGTAGTCTGACAGGGAATCTCTACGAGCAGTACTTC
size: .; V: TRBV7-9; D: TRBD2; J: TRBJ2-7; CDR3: CSSSLGAGTSGRGEQYF; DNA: TGTTCCAGCAGCTTAGGGGCGGGGACTAGCGGGAGGGGCGAGCAGTACTTC
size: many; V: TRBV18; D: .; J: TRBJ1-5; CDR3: CASSPGRDQPQHF; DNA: TGTGCCAGCTCACCAGGCAGGGATCAGCCCCAGCATTTT
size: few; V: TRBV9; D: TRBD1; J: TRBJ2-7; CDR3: CASSARTGEHYEQYF; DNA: TGTGCCAGCAGCGCCCGGACAGGGGAACACTACGAGCAGTACTTC